The entry that follows covers one T cell receptor beta chain sequence. Its matching antigen is unknown. The sample is drawn from a study of PD-L1 blockade in urothelial cancer. Background on the study: Investigators checked blood 3 weeks (second dose) and 6 weeks after treatment start. Blood gave a median about 150,000 T cells.

As to time point: pretreatment peripheral blood. All patients carried locally advanced or metastatic urothelial carcinoma. Sequenced by immunoSEQ multiplex PCR; TCRdb stores in-frame clones only, minus some. In the table there are roughly 63,000 clones, roughly 76% of which are singletons. Study-level findings and limits: Expansion of tumor-associated blood clones at 3 weeks was greater in durable-benefit patients.

This CDR3 region has 13 residues. The V end lost 1 base, the J end lost 3 bases, and 6 bases lay between the germline ends. CDR1 and CDR2 from the germline V gene are LNHNV and YYDKDF (reference sequence). The specimen comprised PBMCs, sampled around atezolizumab (anti-PD-L1) treatment. The J gene is TRBJ1-1, the V gene TRBV15; unclear D gene. The TCR originated in a man aged 65 to 85 with urothelial cancer. CDR3 in amino acids: CATSRVADTEAFF. CDR3 DNA sequence: TGTGCCACCAGCAGAGTCGCGGACACTGAAGCTTTCTTT.